Reported below is one TCR beta chain. As yet, its antigen is unknown. V was trimmed by 7 bases and J by 8 bases, leaving 23 bases between them. The CDR3 covers 15 residues. Germline V gene lookup returns CDR1 MNHEY and CDR2 SVGAGI. These data belong to a study of CD8+ T cells in alopecia areata. Whole-study context: Patients took tofacitinib for 6 to 18 months, followed by 6 drug-free months.

Punch biopsies of lesional scalp, plus peripheral blood, were taken from alopecia areata patients. Reverse transcription of extracted RNA yielded cDNA, which provided the sequencing template. TCRdb's table, derived via immunoSEQ multiplex PCR, lists solely in-frame clones and lacks some. The sample holds roughly 250,000 clones, 67% seen once. Study conclusions and caveats: Scalp data also include sequences from resident alphabeta T cells of normal skin. Clonality was higher in lesional than normal scalp, especially in alopecia totalis/universalis.

The sample here was CD4+ T cells sorted from blood, taken at week 0. The sequence came from a human donor with alopecia areata. The rearrangement joins TRBV6-5 to TRBJ1-1; D is undetermined. The CDR3 region has the DNA TGTGCCAGCACTGGAGGCGAAGGACCCCAAACCGAAGCTTTCTTT. Amino acid sequence: CASTGGEGPQTEAFF.